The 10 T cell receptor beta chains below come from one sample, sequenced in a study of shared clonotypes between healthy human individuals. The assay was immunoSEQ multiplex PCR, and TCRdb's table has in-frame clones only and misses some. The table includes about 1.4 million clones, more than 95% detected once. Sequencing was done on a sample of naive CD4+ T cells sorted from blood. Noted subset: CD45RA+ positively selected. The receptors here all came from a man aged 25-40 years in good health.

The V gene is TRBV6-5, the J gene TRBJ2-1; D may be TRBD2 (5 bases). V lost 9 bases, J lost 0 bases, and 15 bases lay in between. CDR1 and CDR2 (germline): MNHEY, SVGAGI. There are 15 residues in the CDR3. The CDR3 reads CASSVAGSSYNEQFF. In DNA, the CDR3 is TGTGCCAGTAGCGTCGCCGGAAGCTCCTACAATGAGCAGTTCTTC.

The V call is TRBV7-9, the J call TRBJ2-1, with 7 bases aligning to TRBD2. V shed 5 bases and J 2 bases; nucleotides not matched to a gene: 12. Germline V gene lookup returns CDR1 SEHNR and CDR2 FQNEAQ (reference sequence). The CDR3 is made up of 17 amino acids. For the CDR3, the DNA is TGTGCCAGCAGCCTAGTCCACGGGAGGCTAACCTACAATGAGCAGTTCTTC. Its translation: CASSLVHGRLTYNEQFF.

The CDR3 region is CASSRTSGSSYEQYF. DNA of the CDR3: TGTGCCAGCAGCCGGACTAGCGGGAGCTCCTACGAGCAGTACTTC. The rearrangement joins TRBV11-1 to TRBJ2-7, with TRBD2 matching 13 bases. The CDR3 has 15 amino acids. Germline V gene data show CDR1 as SGHAT and CDR2 as FQDESV (reference sequence). After removal of 5 bases from V and 0 bases from J, the junction contained 1 base not matched to a gene.

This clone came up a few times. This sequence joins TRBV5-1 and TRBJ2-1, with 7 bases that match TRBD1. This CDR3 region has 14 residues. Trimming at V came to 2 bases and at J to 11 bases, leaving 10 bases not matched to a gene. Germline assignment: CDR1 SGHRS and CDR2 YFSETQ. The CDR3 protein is CASSLGQAADQQFF. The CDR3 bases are TGCGCCAGCAGCTTAGGACAGGCGGCGGATCAGCAGTTCTTC.

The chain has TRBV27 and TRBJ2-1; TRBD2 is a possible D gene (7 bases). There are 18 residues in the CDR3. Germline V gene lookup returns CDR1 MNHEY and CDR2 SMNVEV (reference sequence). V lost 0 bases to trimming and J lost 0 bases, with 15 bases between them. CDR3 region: CASSLSLGGGYSYNEQFF. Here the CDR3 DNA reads TGTGCCAGCAGTTTATCGTTGGGGGGGGGCTACTCCTACAATGAGCAGTTCTTC.

CDR3 region: CATSREWLTQYF. Written as DNA, the CDR3 is TGTGCCACCAGCAGGGAGTGGCTTACCCAGTACTTC. The V and J genes are TRBV15 and TRBJ2-5; D is unresolved. In germline, CDR1 is LNHNV, CDR2 YYDKDF (reference sequence). CDR3 length: 12 residues. V dropped 3 bases and J dropped 8 bases, with 10 bases sitting between them.

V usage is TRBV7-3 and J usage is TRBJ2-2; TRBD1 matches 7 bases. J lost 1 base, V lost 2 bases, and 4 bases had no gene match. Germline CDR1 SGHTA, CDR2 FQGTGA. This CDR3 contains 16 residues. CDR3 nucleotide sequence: TGTGCCAGCAGCTTATCGGGACAGATGAACACCGGGGAGCTGTTTTTT. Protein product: CASSLSGQMNTGELFF.

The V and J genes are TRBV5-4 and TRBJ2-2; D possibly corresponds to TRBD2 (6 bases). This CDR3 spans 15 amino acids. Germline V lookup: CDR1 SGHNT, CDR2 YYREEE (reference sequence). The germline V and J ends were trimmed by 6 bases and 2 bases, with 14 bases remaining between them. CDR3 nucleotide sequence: TGTGCCAGCAATGGGCGGGACCAAAACACCGGGGAGCTGTTTTTT. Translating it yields CASNGRDQNTGELFF.

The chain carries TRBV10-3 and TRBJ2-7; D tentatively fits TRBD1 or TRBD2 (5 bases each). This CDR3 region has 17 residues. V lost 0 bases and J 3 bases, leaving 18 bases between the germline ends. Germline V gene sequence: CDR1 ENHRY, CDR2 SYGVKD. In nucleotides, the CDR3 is TGTGCCATCAGTGAGTCGGACACCTGGGGGAGTGACTACGAGCAGTACTTC. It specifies CAISESDTWGSDYEQYF.

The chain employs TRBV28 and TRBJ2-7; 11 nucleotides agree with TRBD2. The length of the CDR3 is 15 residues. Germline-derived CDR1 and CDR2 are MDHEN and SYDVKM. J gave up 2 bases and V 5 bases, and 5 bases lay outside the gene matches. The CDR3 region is CASSPSGLAAYEQYF. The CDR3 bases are TGTGCCAGCAGTCCATCGGGACTAGCGGCCTACGAGCAGTACTTC. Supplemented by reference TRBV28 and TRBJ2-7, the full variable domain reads DVKVTQSSRYLVKRTGEKVFLECVQDMDHENMFWYRQDPGLGLRLIYFSYDVKMKEKGDIPEGYSVSREKKERFSLILESASTNQTSMYLCASSPSGLAAYEQYFGPGTRLTVT.